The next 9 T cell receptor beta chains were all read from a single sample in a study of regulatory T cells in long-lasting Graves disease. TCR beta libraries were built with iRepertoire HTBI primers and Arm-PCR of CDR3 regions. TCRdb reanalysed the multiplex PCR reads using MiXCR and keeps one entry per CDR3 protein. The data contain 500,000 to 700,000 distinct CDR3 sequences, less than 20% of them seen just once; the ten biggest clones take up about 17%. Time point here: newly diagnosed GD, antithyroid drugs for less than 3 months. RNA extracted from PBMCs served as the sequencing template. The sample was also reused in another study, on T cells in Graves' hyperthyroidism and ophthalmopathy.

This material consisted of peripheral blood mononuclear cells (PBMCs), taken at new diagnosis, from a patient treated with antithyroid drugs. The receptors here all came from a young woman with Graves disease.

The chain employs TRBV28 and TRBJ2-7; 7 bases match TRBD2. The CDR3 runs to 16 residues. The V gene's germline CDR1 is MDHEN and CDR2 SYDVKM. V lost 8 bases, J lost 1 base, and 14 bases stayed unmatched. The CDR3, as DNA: TGTGCCAGCCGATTTGGGGGGGGGTACGGTTCCTACGAGCAGTACTTC. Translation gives CASRFGGGYGSYEQYF.

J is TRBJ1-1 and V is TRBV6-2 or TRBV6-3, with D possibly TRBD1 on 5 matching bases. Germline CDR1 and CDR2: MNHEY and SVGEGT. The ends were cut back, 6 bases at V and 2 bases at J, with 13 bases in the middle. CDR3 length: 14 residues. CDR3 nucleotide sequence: TGTGCCAGCAGGACACTTCAGGGAAACACTGAAGCTTTCTTT. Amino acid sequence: CASRTLQGNTEAFF.

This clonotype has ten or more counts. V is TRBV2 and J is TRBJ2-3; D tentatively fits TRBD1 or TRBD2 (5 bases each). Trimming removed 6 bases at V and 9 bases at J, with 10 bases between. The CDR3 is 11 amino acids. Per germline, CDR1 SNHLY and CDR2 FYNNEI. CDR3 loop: CASRGPGTQYF. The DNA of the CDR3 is TGTGCCAGCAGGGGACCCGGGACGCAGTATTTT.

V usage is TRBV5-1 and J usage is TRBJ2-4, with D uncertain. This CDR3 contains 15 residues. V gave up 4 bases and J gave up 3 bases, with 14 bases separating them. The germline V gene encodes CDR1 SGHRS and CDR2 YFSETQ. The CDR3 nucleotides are TGCGCCAGCAGCCCCCACGTAGTGGGCAAAAACATTCAGTACTTC. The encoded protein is CASSPHVVGKNIQYF.

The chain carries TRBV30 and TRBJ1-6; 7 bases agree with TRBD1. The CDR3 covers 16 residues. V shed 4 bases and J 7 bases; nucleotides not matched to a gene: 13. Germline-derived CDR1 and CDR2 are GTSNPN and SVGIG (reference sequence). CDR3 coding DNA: TGTGCCTGGACTGTGGGACCGGGACAGAAAAATTCACCCCTCCACTTT. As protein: CAWTVGPGQKNSPLHF.

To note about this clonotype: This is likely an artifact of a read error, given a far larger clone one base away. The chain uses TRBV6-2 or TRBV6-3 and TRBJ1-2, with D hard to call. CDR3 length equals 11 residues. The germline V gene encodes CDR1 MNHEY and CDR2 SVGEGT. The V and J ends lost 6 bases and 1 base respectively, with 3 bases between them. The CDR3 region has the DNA TGTGCCAGCAGGGTTAACTATGGCTACACCTTC. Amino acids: CASRVNYGYTF.

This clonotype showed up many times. This CDR3 is CAWGQGAGQPQHF. The DNA for the CDR3 is TGTGCCTGGGGGCAGGGGGCAGGTCAGCCCCAGCATTTT. V usage is TRBV30 and J usage is TRBJ1-5; 8 bases align to TRBD1. Per the germline V gene, CDR1 is GTSNPN and CDR2 is SVGIG (reference sequence). The CDR3 extends over 13 amino acids. The ends lost 5 bases at V and 6 bases at J; junction bases unmatched: 6. Based on the CDR3 plus reference TRBV30 and TRBJ1-5, the full variable domain is SQTIHQWPATLVQPVGSPLSLECTVEGTSNPNLYWYRQAAGRGLQLLFYSVGIGQISSEVPQNLSASRPQDRQFILSSKKLLLSDSGFYLCAWGQGAGQPQHFGDGTRLSIL.

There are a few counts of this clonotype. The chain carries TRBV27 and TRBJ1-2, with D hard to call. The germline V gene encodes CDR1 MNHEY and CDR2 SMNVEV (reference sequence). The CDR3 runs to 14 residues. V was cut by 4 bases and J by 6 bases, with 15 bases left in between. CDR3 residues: CASSSTIGNDGYTF. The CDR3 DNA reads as TGTGCCAGCAGTTCCACGATAGGTAATGATGGCTACACCTTC.

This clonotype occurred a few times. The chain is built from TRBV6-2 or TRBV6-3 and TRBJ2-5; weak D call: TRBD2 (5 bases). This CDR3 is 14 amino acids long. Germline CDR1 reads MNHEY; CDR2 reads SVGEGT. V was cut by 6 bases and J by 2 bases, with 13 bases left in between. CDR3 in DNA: TGTGCCAGCAGCCCACTAGGGCCACAAGAGACCCAGTACTTC. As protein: CASSPLGPQETQYF.